This T cell receptor beta chain was recorded in a study of blood T cell repertoires in COVID-19. The table came from immunoSEQ multiplex PCR; TCRdb's copy has only in-frame clones and leaves some out. The sample yields a few hundred thousand clones, approximately 87% seen once. With V trimmed by 5 bases and J by 3 bases, 13 bases remained unmatched. CDR3 size: 16 residues. Germline V lookup: CDR1 SQVTM, CDR2 ANQGSEA. Sequencing was done on a sample of peripheral blood. The sequence derives from a man aged 55 to 69 who had recovered from COVID-19. The V call is TRBV29-1, the J call TRBJ1-1; 9 bases are a match to TRBD1. The CDR3 protein is CSVSLQGARVDTEAFF. CDR3 DNA sequence: TGCAGCGTTTCGTTACAGGGGGCGCGGGTGGACACTGAAGCTTTCTTT.